This T cell receptor beta chain was identified during a study of CD8 T cells in Susac syndrome. Germline assignment: CDR1 MNHEY and CDR2 SMNVEV (reference sequence). This CDR3 has 13 amino acids. Deletions cut 3 bases from V and 9 bases from J, with 14 bases between. An amount of RNA that ranged from roughly 0.5 to 1 ug was reverse transcribed with random hexamers. TCRdb re-analysed the immunoSEQ multiplex PCR reads in MiXCR, keeping a single row per CDR3 protein. There are under 150,000 distinct CDR3 sequences in the sample; around 94% occur only once, and approximately 0.3% lies in the top ten. This sequence originates from a human donor in good health. Sequenced: CD8+ T cells from PBMCs. The V and J genes are TRBV27 and TRBJ2-5; D remains unclear. The DNA of the CDR3 is TGTGCCAGCAGTTTCTCCAACACCCGGGCCCAGTACTTC. Translation: CASSFSNTRAQYF.